This T cell receptor (beta chain) emerged from a study of cytomegalovirus exposure and HLA in healthy donors. Amplification used 60 Vbeta primers and 13 Jbeta primers. Profiling relied on immunoSEQ multiplex PCR, and the TCRdb table lists in-frame clones only, not all of them. Of around 91,000 clones listed, roughly 78% are singletons. Germline trimming cut 5 bases from V and 5 bases from J; bases unmatched to any gene: 6. The CDR3 is 14 amino acids. Germline CDR1 MDHEN, CDR2 SYDVKM. Input material: PBMCs. This TCR was recovered from a male donor in good health and CMV-seropositive. This sequence joins TRBV28 and TRBJ2-7; 10 nucleotides align to TRBD1. The CDR3 coding sequence is TGTGCCAGCAGTACCGGGACAGGGGAGGACGAGCAGTACTTC. Residues: CASSTGTGEDEQYF.